Following are 11 T cell receptor beta chains from one sample sequenced in a study of vaccination and CD4 T cells after COVID-19 (dated by TCRdb to 2021 to 2024). Libraries were prepared through PCR. Sequencing was performed on an Illumina iSeq 100. At the Johns Hopkins FTIC core, DNA from the cultured CD4+ T cells underwent TCR sequencing with the Oncomine TCR Beta short-read assay. TCRdb applied fastp at Q25 and MiXCR to the public reads, then kept only in-frame beta chains. When rows share a CDR3 protein, they turn into one entry using the most common DNA and genes. Here the sample has about 15,000 distinct CDR3 sequences; about 56% occur a single time. The ten largest clones take up under 5% of the sample. This sample's treatment or condition label indicates: approximately nine-day PBMC culture with coronavirus spike peptide pools or control peptides (ViraFEST assay). Antigens of these TCRs are unknown.

The input for sequencing was CD4+ T cells from blood, cultured in vitro, taken before SARS-CoV-2 vaccination. The receptors come from a human donor who had recovered from COVID-19.

V and J are TRBV20-1 and TRBJ2-5; 7 bases are a match to TRBD1. This CDR3 is 12 amino acids long. V trimming: 5 bases; J trimming: 3 bases; junction bases outside the gene matches: 3. CDR1 is DFQATT, CDR2 SNEGSKA, per germline (reference sequence). The CDR3 DNA reads TGCAGTGCTCACGGACAGGAAGAGACCCAGTACTTC. It yields the protein CSAHGQEETQYF.

The J gene is TRBJ1-1, the V gene TRBV12-3 or TRBV12-4; D gene unclear. CDR3 length: 14 residues. V dropped 5 bases and J dropped 2 bases, with 12 bases sitting between them. CDR3 loop: CASSRETSNTEAFF. The CDR3 DNA reads as TGTGCCAGCAGTCGAGAGACAAGTAACACTGAAGCTTTCTTT.

The chain employs TRBV20-1 and TRBJ1-2, with 8 bases fitting TRBD1. V trimming: 3 bases; J trimming: 2 bases; junction bases outside the gene matches: 2. CDR3 length: 13 amino acids. Germline loops: CDR1 DFQATT, CDR2 SNEGSKA (reference sequence). The CDR3 sequence is CSARWDRNYGYTF. DNA for the CDR3: TGCAGTGCTAGGTGGGACAGGAACTATGGCTACACCTTC.

By frequency in the sample, this clonotype is large. The chain carries TRBV27 and TRBJ1-6; TRBD1 agrees at 9 bases. Germline assignment: CDR1 MNHEY and CDR2 SMNVEV (reference sequence). With 5 bases clipped from V and 7 bases from J, the junction kept 15 bases outside the gene matches. The CDR3 has 18 amino acids. The CDR3 protein is CASSPLTLLGQGNSPLHF. The CDR3, as DNA: TGTGCCAGCAGTCCCCTCACACTCCTCGGACAGGGGAATTCACCCCTCCACTTT.

This clonotype was found a few times. The V gene is TRBV7-2, the J gene TRBJ1-1; TRBD1 is a possible D gene (6 bases). Germline assignment: CDR1 SGHTA and CDR2 FQGNSA. The V gene lost 3 bases and the J gene lost 0 bases, with 14 bases spanning the gap. The CDR3 extends over 16 amino acids. The CDR3 DNA follows: TGTGCCAGCAGCTTGAGAGACAGGCTCGTGAACACTGAAGCTTTCTTT. This sequence encodes CASSLRDRLVNTEAFF.

The chain recombines TRBV28 with TRBJ2-7, with 7 positions matching TRBD1. V shed 8 bases, J shed 2 bases, and the junction held 6 bases outside the gene matches. This CDR3 is 13 amino acids long. Germline V gives CDR1 MDHEN, CDR2 SYDVKM. CDR3 sequence (DNA): TGTGCCAGCTGCACAGGGGCCGCCTACGAGCAGTACTTC. This translates into CASCTGAAYEQYF.

The chain has TRBV25-1 and TRBJ2-5, with D unclear. V gave up 6 bases and J gave up 5 bases, with 16 bases separating them. CDR3 length: 14 residues. Germline lookup yields CDR1 MGHDK and CDR2 SYGVNS. The CDR3 region is CASRPTFGGETQYF. The CDR3 DNA follows: TGTGCCAGCAGGCCGACTTTCGGTGGGGAGACCCAGTACTTC.

This chain connects TRBV6-2 or TRBV6-3 to TRBJ2-5; the match to TRBD2 covers 8 bases. Looked up from germline, CDR1 is MNHEY and CDR2 is SVGEGT. Trimming cost V 0 bases and J 9 bases; bases outside gene matches: 9. This CDR3 spans 15 amino acids. The CDR3 reads CASSYSASGRRAQYF. The CDR3 nucleotides read TGTGCCAGCAGTTACTCGGCTAGCGGGCGCCGGGCCCAGTACTTC.

The chain has TRBV6-2 or TRBV6-3 and TRBJ2-3, with a possible D match to TRBD2 (6 bases). Germline lookup yields CDR1 MNHEY and CDR2 SVGEGT. Deletions cut 6 bases from V and 4 bases from J, with 14 bases between. The CDR3 extends over 14 amino acids. CDR3 protein: CASSPGRSADTQYF. As DNA, the CDR3 is TGTGCCAGCAGCCCCGGGAGATCGGCAGATACGCAGTATTTT.

The table lists this clonotype with a few counts. The CDR3 reads CASSLGLKGRATF. DNA of the CDR3: TGTGCCAGCAGCTTAGGGTTAAAGGGGAGGGCCACCTTC. V and J are TRBV7-8 and TRBJ1-2, with a tentative D call TRBD1 (5 bases). CDR1 is SGHVS and CDR2 is FQNEAQ in the germline V gene. V lost 1 base and J lost 13, with 16 bases in between. The CDR3 loop spans 13 amino acids.

V usage is TRBV20-1 and J usage is TRBJ2-5; 10 bases are a match to TRBD2. The germline CDR1 and CDR2 sequences are DFQATT and SNEGSKA (reference sequence). J lost 3 bases, V lost 1 base, and 5 bases had no gene match. CDR3 length: 15 residues. CDR3 amino acids: CSARGGLASKETQYF. Written as DNA, the CDR3 is TGCAGTGCTAGAGGGGGACTAGCGTCTAAAGAGACCCAGTACTTC.